This entry lists 6 T cell receptor beta chains sequenced from one sample in a study of OX40 agonist ivuxolimab in advanced cancers. Profiling relied on immunoSEQ multiplex PCR, and the TCRdb table lists in-frame clones only, not all of them. The data contain 95,000 or so clones, around 82% of them seen just once; the ten biggest clones take up 3.5% to 4%. Sequencing used CD4+ or CD8+ T cells sorted from blood, obtained in a trial of the OX40 agonist ivuxolimab. Source of these receptors: an adult with an advanced solid tumor such as melanoma, head and neck, liver or kidney cancer.

The CDR3 here is CASSVGGSQYNEQFF. CDR3 coding DNA: TGTGCCAGCAGCGTGGGCGGGAGCCAATACAATGAGCAGTTCTTC. The chain has TRBV9 and TRBJ2-1; 7 bases map to TRBD2. From germline, CDR1 is SGDLS and CDR2 YYNGEE. Germline trimming cut 2 bases from V and 4 bases from J; bases unmatched to any gene: 6. CDR3 length equals 15 residues. Drawing the rest from reference TRBV9 and TRBJ2-1, the complete variable domain is DSGVTQTPKHLITATGQRVTLRCSPRSGDLSVYWYQQSLDQGLQFLIQYYNGEERAKGNILERFSAQQFPDLHSELNLSSLELGDSALYFCASSVGGSQYNEQFFGPGTRLTVL.

The rearrangement links TRBV5-1 to TRBJ2-2; TRBD1 matches 9 bases. V lost 6 bases to trimming and J lost 6 bases; unmatched junction nucleotides: 6. CDR3 size: 14 residues. Germline V gives CDR1 SGHRS, CDR2 YFSETQ. DNA of the CDR3: TGCGCCAGCAACCTACAGGGGGCGGCCGGGGAGCTGTTTTTT. Translation gives CASNLQGAAGELFF.

The chain uses TRBV18 and TRBJ1-1; D not resolved. The germline CDR1 and CDR2 sequences are KGHSH and LQKENI. V shed 1 base and J shed 3 bases, with 6 bases lying between them. The CDR3 is made up of 13 amino acids. This chain's CDR3 is CASSPHRDTEAFF. The CDR3 DNA reads as TGTGCCAGCTCACCACATCGGGACACTGAAGCTTTCTTT.

The chain is built from TRBV2 and TRBJ2-7; maybe TRBD1 (5 bases). The germline CDR1 and CDR2 sequences are SNHLY and FYNNEI. Trimming took 10 bases from V and 9 from J, leaving 19 bases between them. The CDR3 covers 12 residues. The DNA for the CDR3 is TGTGCCACTAACCAGGGAACTGACGGGCAGTACTTC. Its protein product is CATNQGTDGQYF.

This chain connects TRBV7-9 to TRBJ2-5, with no clear D. From germline, CDR1 is SEHNR and CDR2 FQNEAQ (reference sequence). Trimming removed 2 bases from V and 4 bases from J, with 8 bases in between. This CDR3 spans 13 amino acids. CDR3 bases: TGTGCCAGCAGCTTAAGGCACAGAGAGACCCAGTACTTC. Encoded protein: CASSLRHRETQYF.

This clone has just a few counts. The rearrangement joins TRBV11-3 to TRBJ1-5, with D unresolved. The CDR3 consists of 13 residues. Germline CDR1 and CDR2: SGHNT and YENEEA. The V end lost 3 bases, the J end lost 2 bases, and 5 bases lay between the germline ends. The CDR3 here is CASSLKGNQPQHF. The CDR3 DNA reads TGTGCCAGCAGCTTGAAGGGCAATCAGCCCCAGCATTTT.